The 5 T cell receptor beta chains below were found in one sample sequenced in a study of blood T cells in healthy people across ages. A second roughly 7 to 11 cycle PCR used barcoded and J-beta primers. One entry per CDR3 protein, called by TCRdb with MiXCR from the 5' RACE reads. Of roughly 1.6 million distinct CDR3 sequences in the sample, approximately 32% were seen once. Sequencing was performed on blood. These receptors were obtained from a young woman in good health.

The chain links TRBV10-3 to TRBJ1-1; TRBD1 aligns across 10 bases. After removal of 3 bases from V and 11 bases from J, the junction contained 9 bases not matched to a gene. Germline-derived CDR1 and CDR2 are ENHRY and SYGVKD. This CDR3 spans 14 amino acids. This CDR3 is CAISDLDRGLGAFF. CDR3 bases: TGTGCCATCAGTGACCTTGACAGGGGGCTGGGTGCTTTCTTT.

The chain links TRBV20-1 to TRBJ1-5, with D possibly TRBD1 on 5 matching bases. With 0 bases removed from V and 1 base from J, the gap between germline ends came to 10 bases. The CDR3 is 15 residues long. From germline, CDR1 is DFQATT and CDR2 SNEGSKA (reference sequence). CDR3 DNA sequence: TGCAGTGCTAGAGATCAGAGACAGAGCAATCAGCCCCAGCATTTT. Translation gives CSARDQRQSNQPQHF.

This clonotype has a handful of counts. The rearrangement links TRBV9 to TRBJ2-3, with 10 bases aligning to TRBD2. J was trimmed by 6 bases and V by 4 bases; bases with no gene match: 11. This CDR3 spans 16 amino acids. The germline V gene has CDR1 SGDLS and CDR2 YYNGEE. CDR3 DNA: TGTGCCAGCAGCTTCTCAGCGGGAGGGCCTACTGATACGCAGTATTTT. The encoded protein is CASSFSAGGPTDTQYF.

The J gene is TRBJ1-1, the V gene TRBV29-1; tentative D call: TRBD1 (6 bases). This CDR3 spans 13 amino acids. V dropped 7 bases and J dropped 5 bases, with 17 bases sitting between them. Germline lookup yields CDR1 SQVTM and CDR2 ANQGSEA. The DNA for the CDR3 is TGCAGCGCTAACGGAGGGGGACAAACTGAAGCTTTCTTT. This translates into CSANGGGQTEAFF.

To note about this clonotype: Being one base from a much bigger clone, this may be a read error. The chain carries TRBV9 and TRBJ2-3; D is undetermined. This CDR3 contains 13 residues. The germline V and J ends were trimmed by 4 bases and 6 bases, with 12 bases remaining between them. The germline V gene has CDR1 SGDLS and CDR2 YYNGEE. This CDR3 is CASSTGPKDTQYF. CDR3 nucleotides: TGTGCCAGCAGCACGGGCCCTAAGGATACGCAGTATTTT.